This TCR beta chain derives from a study of T cell repertoires in urothelial bladder cancer (dated by TCRdb to between 2018 and 2021). As for the study more broadly: Of the 12 resected lesions, three were clinical stage cT0, three were cTa, three were cT1 and three were cT2 or greater. Approximately twelve resected bladder lesions were studied, comprising urothelial carcinoma (UC+) and benign (UC-) specimens. Around 13 patients with bladder lesions undergoing transurethral resection were identified prospectively. The study compared TCR repertoire clonality in bladder tumors with that in benign bladder inflammation. Beyond this particular receptor, the publication reports: The median percentage of tumor infiltrating lymphocytes was over 1.5% in carcinoma specimens and approximately 12% in benign specimens. Urothelial carcinoma specimens had a median of 5,569 T cells, fewer than the median of roughly 25,000 seen in benign specimens. In carcinoma specimens a single T-cell clone made up as much as 17% of infiltrating lymphocytes, compared with roughly 2% in benign specimens.

Concerning this clone: The antigen it binds to is not known. Base qualities were left out, and no much larger clone turns up one base away.

The CDR3 has 15 amino acids, counting the end cysteine and phenylalanine. Only the CDR3 portion is preserved as DNA: 45 bases, with reading frame beginning at the first base. V is shortened by 7 bases, J by 0 bases, and the region joining them spans 10 bases. CDR1 and CDR2, looked up from the germline V gene, are SGHNT and YENEEA. The TCR beta chain CDR3 region was sequenced with the immunoSEQ assay. In the source study's methods: For each specimen, the T-cell fraction, clonal dominance, and maximum TCR clone frequency were calculated. The table comes from immuneACCESS by way of TCRdb, which keeps in-frame sequences with V and J called. Part of the clones is missing from these tables; in studies checked, under half for an unresolved V gene and the rest for unknown reasons. Clone size and the V and J calls come from that table; the DNA yielded D and trimming. This sample gives about 6,600 clones in total; about two thirds of them show up just once. The top ten constitute 12% of the sample.

Bladder lesion specimens were obtained at transurethral resection and were stored at -80C. DNA was isolated from the bladder specimens obtained at transurethral resection. The TCR comes from a human donor with urothelial carcinoma. The sequenced sample consisted of tumor-infiltrating cells from bladder cancer. Rearrangement joined TRBV11-3 to TRBJ1-6; there is no confident call for the D gene. The DNA sequence follows: TGTGCCAGCACCACATGGAGCTCCTATAATTCACCCCTCCACTTT. It codes for CASTTWSSYNSPLHF.